This T cell receptor beta chain was sequenced during a study of neurological immune-mediated disorders (dated by TCRdb to about 2019). In the study overall: Among the approximately 35 multiple sclerosis patients, 31 had relapsing-remitting MS and 3 had secondary progressive MS. The cohort included approximately 68 subjects: roughly 15 with HAM/TSP, about 34 with multiple sclerosis, and 20 healthy controls. The approximately 96 TCR-beta libraries covered PBMC samples along with longitudinal samples, technical triplicates, and paired sorted CD4+ and CD8+ T-cell subsets. Peripheral blood TCR-beta repertoires from patients with HTLV-I-associated myelopathy (HAM/TSP), patients with multiple sclerosis, and healthy controls were compared in the study using UMI-based sequencing. Summary of the overall study and its limitations: Across subjects, expanded clones never shared an identical CDR3 amino acid sequence, which suggests that the TCR-beta repertoires in every group were private. TCR clonal expansion was highest in HAM/TSP patients and lowest in MS patients, with MS patients falling below even healthy controls. The MS cluster showed no association with clinical or MRI features, and the authors stated that larger cohorts are needed. In a phylogenetic analysis, the repertoires of 18 out of 34 MS patients fell into a single cluster of related CDR3 sequences, pointing to a possible signature at the repertoire level.

cDNA synthesis used template-switch 5'RACE with a primer carrying a 10-nucleotide random unique molecular identifier tagging each TCR transcript. Every sequencing run covered 15-18 subjects and yielded more than 180 million TCR-beta sequences. The RNeasy kit was used to extract total RNA. The KAPA Real-time Library Amplification kit was used to amplify TCR-beta VDJ regions with primers for the TCR constant region and the 5'RACE anchor. A first PCR added sample indexes and Illumina adaptors, after which a second PCR increased the library yield. After Ampure bead purification, the TCR product of roughly 650 bp was size-selected on a 2% E-gel SizeSelection system. Before pooling, libraries had their quality checked on a Bioanalyzer, their concentration measured with Qubit, and their quantity determined with the Kapa Library Quantification kit. An Illumina HiSeq 2500 sequenced the libraries paired-end 2 x 150 bp. To increase sequence diversity, roughly 24-32% phiX was spiked into each library pool. As for the original processing: The UMI-based MiGEC pipeline processed quality-filtered reads and removed over 80% of raw TCR sequences during error correction. VDJ genes were aligned to IMGT germline references, and each clonotype was defined by a unique CDR3 amino acid sequence together with V-J genes. Clonal expansion, Shannon diversity and CDR3 relatedness were evaluated with VDJtools (CalcPairwiseDistances, ClusterSamples), while phylogenetic trees were built in CLCbio workbench. Using coefficient-of-variation modelling across technical triplicates, the study counted a clone as expanded if it had at least 8 unique UMIs. TCRdb took the public reads, trimmed them with fastp at Q25, ran MiXCR for clone calling and kept in-frame beta chains. Each entry is one CDR3 protein sequence, shown with its most common DNA and genes. These V and J calls originate from TCRdb's pipeline instead of the authors' own analysis. The sample has some 86,000 distinct CDR3 sequences on record, roughly 2.6% of them singletons. The ten largest account for around 1.1% of the sample.

There are many counts of this clonotype. No antigen is known for it. No clone much larger than this one lies a single base away; base qualities are absent. The CDR3 holds 17 amino acids from the cysteine to the phenylalanine. Of all the DNA, just the CDR3 is kept, 51 bases in frame from base 1. For unsorted PBMC libraries, 2 million PBMCs were used after storage in RNAlater at -80 degrees C until RNA extraction. Multiple sclerosis patients were enrolled in a US clinical protocol under which disease progression was evaluated by magnetic resonance imaging. Peripheral blood was subjected to Ficoll-Hypaque density gradient centrifugation to isolate PBMCs, which were then cryopreserved in liquid nitrogen.

The sample comprised PBMCs. The receptor was isolated from a woman younger than 45 with multiple sclerosis. The chain is encoded by TRBV21-1 joined to TRBJ2-7; the table gives TRBD1 as D, unverified against the DNA. TRBV21-1 is designated a pseudogene. At the DNA level, the sequence is TGTGCCAGCAGCAAAGTCTGTAGGACAGGAGAGACCTACGAGCAGTACTTC. Its translation reads: CASSKVCRTGETYEQYF.